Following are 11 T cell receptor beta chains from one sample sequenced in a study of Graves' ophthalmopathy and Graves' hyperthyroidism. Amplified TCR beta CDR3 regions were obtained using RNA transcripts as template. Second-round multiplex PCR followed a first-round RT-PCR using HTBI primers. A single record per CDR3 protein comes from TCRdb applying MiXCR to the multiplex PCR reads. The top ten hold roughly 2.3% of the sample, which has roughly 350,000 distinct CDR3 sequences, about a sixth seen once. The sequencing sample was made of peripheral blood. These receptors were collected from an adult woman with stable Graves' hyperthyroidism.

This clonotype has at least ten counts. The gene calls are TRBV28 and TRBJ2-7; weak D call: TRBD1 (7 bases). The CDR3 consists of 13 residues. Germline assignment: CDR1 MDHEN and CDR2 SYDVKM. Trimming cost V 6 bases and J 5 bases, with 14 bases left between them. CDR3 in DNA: TGTGCCAGCAGAGGAGGGGGCGAGAACGAGCAGTACTTC. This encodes CASRGGGENEQYF.

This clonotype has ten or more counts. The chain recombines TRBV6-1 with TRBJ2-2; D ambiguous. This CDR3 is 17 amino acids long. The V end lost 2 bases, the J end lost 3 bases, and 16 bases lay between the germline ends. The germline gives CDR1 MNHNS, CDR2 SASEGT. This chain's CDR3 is CASSEKDGYSYTGELFF. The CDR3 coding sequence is TGTGCCAGCAGTGAAAAGGATGGCTATAGCTACACCGGGGAGCTGTTTTTT.

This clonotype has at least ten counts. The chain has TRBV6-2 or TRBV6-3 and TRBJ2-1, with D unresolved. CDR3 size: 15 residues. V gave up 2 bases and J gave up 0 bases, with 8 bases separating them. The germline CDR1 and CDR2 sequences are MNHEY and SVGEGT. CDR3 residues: CASSYGPSSYNEQFF. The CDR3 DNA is TGTGCCAGCAGTTACGGACCTAGCTCCTACAATGAGCAGTTCTTC.

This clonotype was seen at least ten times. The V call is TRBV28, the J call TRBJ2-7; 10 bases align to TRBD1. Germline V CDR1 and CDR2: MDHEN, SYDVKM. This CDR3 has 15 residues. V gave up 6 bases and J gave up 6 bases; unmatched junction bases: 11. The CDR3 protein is CASRIGPRTGGEQYF. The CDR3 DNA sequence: TGTGCCAGCAGAATAGGCCCAAGGACAGGGGGCGAGCAGTACTTC.

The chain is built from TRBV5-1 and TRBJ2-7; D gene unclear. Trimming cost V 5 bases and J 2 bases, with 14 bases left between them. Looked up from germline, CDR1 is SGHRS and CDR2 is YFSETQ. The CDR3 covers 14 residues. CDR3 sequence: CASRPGHQAYEQYF. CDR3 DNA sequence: TGCGCCAGCAGACCAGGTCACCAAGCCTACGAGCAGTACTTC.

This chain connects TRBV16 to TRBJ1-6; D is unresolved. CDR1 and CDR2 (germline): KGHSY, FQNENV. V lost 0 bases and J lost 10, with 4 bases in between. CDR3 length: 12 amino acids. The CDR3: CASSQSESPLHF. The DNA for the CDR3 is TGTGCCAGCAGCCAATCGGAATCACCCCTCCACTTT. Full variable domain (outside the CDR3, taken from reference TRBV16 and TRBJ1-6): GEEVAQTPKHLVRGEGQKAKLYCAPIKGHSYVFWYQQVLKNEFKFLISFQNENVFDETGMPKERFSAKCLPNSPCSLEIQATKLEDSAVYFCASSQSESPLHFGNGTRLTVT.

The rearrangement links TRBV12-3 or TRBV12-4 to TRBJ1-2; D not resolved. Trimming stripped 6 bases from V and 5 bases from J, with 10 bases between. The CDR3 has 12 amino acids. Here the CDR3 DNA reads TGTGCCAGCAGCTTGAGCCGGTATGGCTACACCTTC. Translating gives CASSLSRYGYTF.

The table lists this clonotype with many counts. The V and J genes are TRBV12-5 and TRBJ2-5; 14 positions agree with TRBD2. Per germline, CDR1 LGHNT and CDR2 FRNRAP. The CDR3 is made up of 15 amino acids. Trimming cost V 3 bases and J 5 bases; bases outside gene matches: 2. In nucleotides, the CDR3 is TGTGCTAGTGGTTTCGGGACTAGCGGGGGCGAGACCCAGTACTTC. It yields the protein CASGFGTSGGETQYF.

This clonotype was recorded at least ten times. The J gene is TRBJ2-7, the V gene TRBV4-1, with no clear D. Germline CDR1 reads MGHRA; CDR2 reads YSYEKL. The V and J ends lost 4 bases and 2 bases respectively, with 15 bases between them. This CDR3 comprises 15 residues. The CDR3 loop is CASSPQRTDPYEQYF. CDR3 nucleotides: TGCGCCAGCAGCCCCCAACGGACGGACCCCTACGAGCAGTACTTC.

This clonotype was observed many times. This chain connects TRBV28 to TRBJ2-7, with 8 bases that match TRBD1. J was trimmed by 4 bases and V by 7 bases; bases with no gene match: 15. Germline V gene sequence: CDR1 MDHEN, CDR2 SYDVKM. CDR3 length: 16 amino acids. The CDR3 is CASIRVGTGRFYEQYF. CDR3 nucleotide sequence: TGTGCCAGCATAAGGGTCGGGACAGGCCGTTTTTACGAGCAGTACTTC. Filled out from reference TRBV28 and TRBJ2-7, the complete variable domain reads DVKVTQSSRYLVKRTGEKVFLECVQDMDHENMFWYRQDPGLGLRLIYFSYDVKMKEKGDIPEGYSVSREKKERFSLILESASTNQTSMYLCASIRVGTGRFYEQYFGPGTRLTVT.

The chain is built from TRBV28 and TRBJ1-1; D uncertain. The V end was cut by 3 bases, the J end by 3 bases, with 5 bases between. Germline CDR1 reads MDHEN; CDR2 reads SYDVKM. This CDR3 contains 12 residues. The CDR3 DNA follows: TGTGCCAGCAGTTTCCCTTACACTGAAGCTTTCTTT. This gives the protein CASSFPYTEAFF.